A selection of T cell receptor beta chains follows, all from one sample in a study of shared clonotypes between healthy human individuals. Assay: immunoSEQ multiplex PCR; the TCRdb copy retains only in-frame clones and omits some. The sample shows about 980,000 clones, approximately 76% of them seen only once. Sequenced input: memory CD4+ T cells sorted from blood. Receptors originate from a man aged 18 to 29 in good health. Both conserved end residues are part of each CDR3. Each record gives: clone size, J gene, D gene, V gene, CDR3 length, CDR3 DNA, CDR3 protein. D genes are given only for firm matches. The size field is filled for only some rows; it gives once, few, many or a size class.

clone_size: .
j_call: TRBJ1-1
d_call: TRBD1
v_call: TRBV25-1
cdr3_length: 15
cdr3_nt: TGTGCCAGCAGTGCCCACAGGACAGGGAGCACTGAAGCTTTCTTT
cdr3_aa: CASSAHRTGSTEAFF

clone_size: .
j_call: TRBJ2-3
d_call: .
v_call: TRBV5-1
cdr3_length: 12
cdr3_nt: TGCGCCAGCGGACCCACGGTGGATACGCAGTATTTT
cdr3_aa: CASGPTVDTQYF

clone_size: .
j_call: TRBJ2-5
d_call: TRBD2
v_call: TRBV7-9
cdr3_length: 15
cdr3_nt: TGTGCCAGCAGCCAGCGGACTAGCTGGTGGGAGACCCAGTACTTC
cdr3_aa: CASSQRTSWWETQYF

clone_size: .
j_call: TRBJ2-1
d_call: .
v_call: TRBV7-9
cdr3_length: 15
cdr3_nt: TGTGCCAGCAGCTTTACACTCGGGGCCTACAATGAGCAGTTCTTC
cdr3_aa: CASSFTLGAYNEQFF

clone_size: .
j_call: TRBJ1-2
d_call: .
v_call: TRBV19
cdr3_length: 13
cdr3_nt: TGTGCCAGTAGGAGTCAGGCAGCCTATGGCTACACCTTC
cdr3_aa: CASRSQAAYGYTF

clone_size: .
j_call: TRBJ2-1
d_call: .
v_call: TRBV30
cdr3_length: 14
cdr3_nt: TGTGCCTGGCAGAAGACTTCTGCCTACAATGAGCAGTTCTTC
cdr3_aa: CAWQKTSAYNEQFF

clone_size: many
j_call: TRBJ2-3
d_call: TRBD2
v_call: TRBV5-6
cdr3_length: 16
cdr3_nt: TGTGCCAGCAGCTTGGCGCCGGGACTAGCAACAGATACGCAGTATTTT
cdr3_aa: CASSLAPGLATDTQYF

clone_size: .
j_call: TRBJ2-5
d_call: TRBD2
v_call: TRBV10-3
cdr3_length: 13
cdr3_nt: TGTGCCATCGGGAGGGGTTTCCAAGAGACCCAGTACTTC
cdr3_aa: CAIGRGFQETQYF

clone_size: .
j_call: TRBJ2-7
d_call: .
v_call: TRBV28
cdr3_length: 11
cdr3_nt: TGTGGAGGTTGTCGGTCCTACGAGCAGTACTTC
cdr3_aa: CGGCRSYEQYF

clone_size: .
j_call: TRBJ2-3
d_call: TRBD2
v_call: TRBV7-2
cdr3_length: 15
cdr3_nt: TGTGCCAGCAGCCTTAGCGGGACTAGCACAGATACGCAGTATTTT
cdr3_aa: CASSLSGTSTDTQYF

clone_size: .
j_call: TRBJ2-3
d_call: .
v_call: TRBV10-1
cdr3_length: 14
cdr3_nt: TGCGCCAGCAGTGATGTAGGGCTCACAGATACGCAGTATTTT
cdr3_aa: CASSDVGLTDTQYF

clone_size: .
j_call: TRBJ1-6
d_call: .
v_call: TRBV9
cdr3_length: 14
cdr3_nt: TGTGCCAGCAGCGCACCGGGGCTCAATTCACCCCTCCACTTT
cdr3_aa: CASSAPGLNSPLHF

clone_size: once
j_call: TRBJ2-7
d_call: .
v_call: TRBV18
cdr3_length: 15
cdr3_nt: TGTGCCAGCTCACCGGGAGCCTCTGGGACCTACGAGCAGTACTTC
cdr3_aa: CASSPGASGTYEQYF

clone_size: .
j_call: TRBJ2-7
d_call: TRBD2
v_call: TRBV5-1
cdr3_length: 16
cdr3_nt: TGCGCCAGCAGCTTGGAACATAGCGGGACCCCCGGCGAGCAGTACTTC
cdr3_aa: CASSLEHSGTPGEQYF

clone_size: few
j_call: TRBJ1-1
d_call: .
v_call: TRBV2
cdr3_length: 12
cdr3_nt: TGTGCCAGCAGTCGGGATAACACTGAAGCTTTCTTT
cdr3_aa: CASSRDNTEAFF

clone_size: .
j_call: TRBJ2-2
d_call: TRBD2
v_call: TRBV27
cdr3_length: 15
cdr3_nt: TGTGCCAGCAGTTCCTGGACTAGCATGTCCGGGGAGCTGTTTTTT
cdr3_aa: CASSSWTSMSGELFF

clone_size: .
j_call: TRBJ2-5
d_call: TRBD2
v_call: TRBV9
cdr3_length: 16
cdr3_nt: TGTGCCAGCAGCGTAGCTACGGGAGCGGGGCAAGAGACCCAGTACTTC
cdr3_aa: CASSVATGAGQETQYF

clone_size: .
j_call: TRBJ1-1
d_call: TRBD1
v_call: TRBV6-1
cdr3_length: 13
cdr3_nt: TGTGCCAGCAGTGGAGACAGGGGCACTGAAGCTTTCTTT
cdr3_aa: CASSGDRGTEAFF

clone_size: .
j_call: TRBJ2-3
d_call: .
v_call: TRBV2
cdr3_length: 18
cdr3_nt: TGTGCCAGCAGTGGGCAGGGGGGAAAGCTTTTAGGCACAGATACGCAGTATTTT
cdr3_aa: CASSGQGGKLLGTDTQYF

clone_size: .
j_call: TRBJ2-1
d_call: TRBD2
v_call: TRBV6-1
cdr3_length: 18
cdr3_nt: TGTGCCAGCAGTGAATTTAAATTAGCGGGAGGGGCCTACAATGAGCAGTTCTTC
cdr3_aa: CASSEFKLAGGAYNEQFF

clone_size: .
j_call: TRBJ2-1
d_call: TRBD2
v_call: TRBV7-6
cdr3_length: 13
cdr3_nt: TGTGCCAGCGGGACTAGCCCTAACAATGAGCAGTTCTTC
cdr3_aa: CASGTSPNNEQFF

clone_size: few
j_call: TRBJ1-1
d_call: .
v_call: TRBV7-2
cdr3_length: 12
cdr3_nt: TGTGCCAGCAGCCTCCGGCAGGTTGAAGCTTTCTTT
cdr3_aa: CASSLRQVEAFF

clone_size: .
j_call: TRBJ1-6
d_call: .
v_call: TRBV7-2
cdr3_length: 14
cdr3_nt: TGTGCCAGCAGCTTAGTAACCAGTAATTCACCCCTCCACTTT
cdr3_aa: CASSLVTSNSPLHF

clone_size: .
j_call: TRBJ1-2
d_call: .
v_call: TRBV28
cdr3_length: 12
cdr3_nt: TGTGCCAGCAGTTCTGACATGGGAGGCTACACCTTC
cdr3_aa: CASSSDMGGYTF

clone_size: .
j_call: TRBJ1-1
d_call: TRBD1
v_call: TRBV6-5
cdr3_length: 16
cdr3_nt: TGTGCCAGCAGTTCCTGGGGCAGGGGGCGAGGGACTGAAGCTTTCTTT
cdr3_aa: CASSSWGRGRGTEAFF

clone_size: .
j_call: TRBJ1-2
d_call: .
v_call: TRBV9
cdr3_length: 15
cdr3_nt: TGTGCCAGCAGTCGTTCGACAACAACTAACTATGGCTACACCTTC
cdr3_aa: CASSRSTTTNYGYTF

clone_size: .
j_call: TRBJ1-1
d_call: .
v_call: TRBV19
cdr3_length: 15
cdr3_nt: TGTGCCAGTAGTATAGAGTGGAGTAAGAACACTGAAGCTTTCTTT
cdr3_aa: CASSIEWSKNTEAFF

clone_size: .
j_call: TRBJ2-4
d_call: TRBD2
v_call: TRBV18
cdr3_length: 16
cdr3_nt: TGTGCCAGCTCACCAATACTAGCGGGAGGAAGGAACATTCAGTACTTC
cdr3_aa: CASSPILAGGRNIQYF

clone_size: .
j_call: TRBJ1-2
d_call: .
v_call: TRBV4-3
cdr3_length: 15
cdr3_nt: TGCGCCAGCAGCCAAGATCTGGTTGCACCCTATGGCTACACCTTC
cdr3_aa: CASSQDLVAPYGYTF

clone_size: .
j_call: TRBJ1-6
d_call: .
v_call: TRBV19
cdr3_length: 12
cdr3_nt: TGTGCCAGTAGTGCCCGGGATTCACCCCTCCACTTT
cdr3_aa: CASSARDSPLHF

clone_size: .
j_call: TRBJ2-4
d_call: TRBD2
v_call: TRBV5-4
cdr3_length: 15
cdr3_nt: TGTGCCAGCAGCCCCGGCGGCGGGGGAGGAAACATTCAGTACTTC
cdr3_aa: CASSPGGGGGNIQYF

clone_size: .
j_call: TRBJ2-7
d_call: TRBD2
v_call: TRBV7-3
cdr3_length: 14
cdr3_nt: TGTGCCAGCAACCCGGGGGGAGGTAGCTACGAGCAGTACTTC
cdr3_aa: CASNPGGGSYEQYF

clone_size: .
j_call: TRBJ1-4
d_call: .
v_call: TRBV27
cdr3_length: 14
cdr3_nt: TGTGCCAGCAGTTTAAGGCAGGATCCAGAAAAACTGTTTTTT
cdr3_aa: CASSLRQDPEKLFF

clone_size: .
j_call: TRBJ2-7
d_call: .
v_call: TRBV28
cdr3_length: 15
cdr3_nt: TGTGCCAGCAGTTTCCCCTATGCCGGTTCCTACGAGCAGTACTTC
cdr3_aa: CASSFPYAGSYEQYF

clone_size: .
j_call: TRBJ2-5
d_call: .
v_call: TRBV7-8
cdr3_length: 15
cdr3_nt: TGTGCCAGCAGCCCCCCTGCGGGGTACCAAGAGACCCAGTACTTC
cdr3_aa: CASSPPAGYQETQYF

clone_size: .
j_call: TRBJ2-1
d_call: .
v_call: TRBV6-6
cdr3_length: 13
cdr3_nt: TGTGCCAGCAGTTCGCCGGGTCCTAATGAGCAGTTCTTC
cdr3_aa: CASSSPGPNEQFF

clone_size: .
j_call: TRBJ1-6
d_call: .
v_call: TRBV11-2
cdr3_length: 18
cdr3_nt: TGTGCCAGCAGCTTAGGCGGAGTAGGGGTTTCCTATAATTCACCCCTCCACTTT
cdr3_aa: CASSLGGVGVSYNSPLHF

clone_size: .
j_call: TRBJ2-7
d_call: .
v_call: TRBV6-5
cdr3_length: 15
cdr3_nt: TGTGCCAGCAGTTACTCGATCAGGGAGTCCTACGAGCAGTACTTC
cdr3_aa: CASSYSIRESYEQYF

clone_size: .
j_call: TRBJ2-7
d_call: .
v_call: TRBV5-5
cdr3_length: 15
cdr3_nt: TGTGCCAGCAGCTTGGGACAGTCTAGTTCCTACGAGCAGTACTTC
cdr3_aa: CASSLGQSSSYEQYF

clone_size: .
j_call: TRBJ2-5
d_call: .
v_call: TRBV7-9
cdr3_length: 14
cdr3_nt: TGTGCCAGCAGCTCCCAAGGGACGGAAGAGACCCAGTACTTC
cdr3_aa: CASSSQGTEETQYF

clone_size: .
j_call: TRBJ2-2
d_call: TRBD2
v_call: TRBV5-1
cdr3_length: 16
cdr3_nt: TGCGCCAGCAGCTTGCGGACTAGCGGGGGAAGCGGGGAGCTGTTTTTT
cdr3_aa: CASSLRTSGGSGELFF

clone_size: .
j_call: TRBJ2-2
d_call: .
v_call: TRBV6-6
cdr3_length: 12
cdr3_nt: TGCGGGGTGAGGGAAAACACCGGGGAGCTGTTTTTT
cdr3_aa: CGVRENTGELFF

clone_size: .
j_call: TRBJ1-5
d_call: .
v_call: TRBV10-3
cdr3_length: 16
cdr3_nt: TGTGCCATCAGCCAGGGGCGAAGGGAGAGCAATCAGCCCCAGCATTTT
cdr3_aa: CAISQGRRESNQPQHF